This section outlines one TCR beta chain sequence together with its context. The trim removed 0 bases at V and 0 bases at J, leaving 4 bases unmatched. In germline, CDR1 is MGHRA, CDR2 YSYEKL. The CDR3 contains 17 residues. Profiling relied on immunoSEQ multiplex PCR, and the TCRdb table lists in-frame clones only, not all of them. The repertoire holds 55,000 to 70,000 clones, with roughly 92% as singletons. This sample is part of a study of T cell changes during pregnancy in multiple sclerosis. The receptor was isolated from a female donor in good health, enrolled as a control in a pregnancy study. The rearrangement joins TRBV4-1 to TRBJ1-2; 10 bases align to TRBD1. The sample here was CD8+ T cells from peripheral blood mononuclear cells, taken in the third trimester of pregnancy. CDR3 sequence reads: CASSQDLGTGANYGYTF. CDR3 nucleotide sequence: TGCGCCAGCAGCCAAGATTTAGGGACAGGGGCTAACTATGGCTACACCTTC.